This TCR beta chain came from a study of spatial heterogeneity in lung cancer. Study context: A consistent excess of beta-chain over alpha-chain sequences was detected.

The CDR3 spans 13 residues. Germline CDR1 and CDR2: DFQATT and SNEGSKA (reference sequence). V shed 4 bases and J shed 0 bases, with 10 bases lying between them. About this clonotype itself: What it recognizes is unknown.

Time point given: sample taken at primary tumor resection. Whole RNA obtained from tumor, nontumor lung or frozen PBMC underwent sequencing without sorting. TCRdb reanalysed the 5' RACE reads using MiXCR and keeps one entry per CDR3 protein. The profile covers some 50,000 distinct CDR3 sequences, with about 11% appearing a single time and 40% to 50% taken by the ten largest. Findings and limits, study-wide: Among blood samples, ubiquitous expanded tumor TCRs appeared more at resection than at follow-up.

This specimen consisted of PBMCs, obtained at surgery. V and J are TRBV20-1 and TRBJ2-7; D is uncertain. This sequence originates from a female donor with early-stage non-small cell lung cancer. In nucleotides, the CDR3 is TGCAGTGCTAATGAGCGAGACTCCTACGAGCAGTACTTC. Encoded protein: CSANERDSYEQYF.